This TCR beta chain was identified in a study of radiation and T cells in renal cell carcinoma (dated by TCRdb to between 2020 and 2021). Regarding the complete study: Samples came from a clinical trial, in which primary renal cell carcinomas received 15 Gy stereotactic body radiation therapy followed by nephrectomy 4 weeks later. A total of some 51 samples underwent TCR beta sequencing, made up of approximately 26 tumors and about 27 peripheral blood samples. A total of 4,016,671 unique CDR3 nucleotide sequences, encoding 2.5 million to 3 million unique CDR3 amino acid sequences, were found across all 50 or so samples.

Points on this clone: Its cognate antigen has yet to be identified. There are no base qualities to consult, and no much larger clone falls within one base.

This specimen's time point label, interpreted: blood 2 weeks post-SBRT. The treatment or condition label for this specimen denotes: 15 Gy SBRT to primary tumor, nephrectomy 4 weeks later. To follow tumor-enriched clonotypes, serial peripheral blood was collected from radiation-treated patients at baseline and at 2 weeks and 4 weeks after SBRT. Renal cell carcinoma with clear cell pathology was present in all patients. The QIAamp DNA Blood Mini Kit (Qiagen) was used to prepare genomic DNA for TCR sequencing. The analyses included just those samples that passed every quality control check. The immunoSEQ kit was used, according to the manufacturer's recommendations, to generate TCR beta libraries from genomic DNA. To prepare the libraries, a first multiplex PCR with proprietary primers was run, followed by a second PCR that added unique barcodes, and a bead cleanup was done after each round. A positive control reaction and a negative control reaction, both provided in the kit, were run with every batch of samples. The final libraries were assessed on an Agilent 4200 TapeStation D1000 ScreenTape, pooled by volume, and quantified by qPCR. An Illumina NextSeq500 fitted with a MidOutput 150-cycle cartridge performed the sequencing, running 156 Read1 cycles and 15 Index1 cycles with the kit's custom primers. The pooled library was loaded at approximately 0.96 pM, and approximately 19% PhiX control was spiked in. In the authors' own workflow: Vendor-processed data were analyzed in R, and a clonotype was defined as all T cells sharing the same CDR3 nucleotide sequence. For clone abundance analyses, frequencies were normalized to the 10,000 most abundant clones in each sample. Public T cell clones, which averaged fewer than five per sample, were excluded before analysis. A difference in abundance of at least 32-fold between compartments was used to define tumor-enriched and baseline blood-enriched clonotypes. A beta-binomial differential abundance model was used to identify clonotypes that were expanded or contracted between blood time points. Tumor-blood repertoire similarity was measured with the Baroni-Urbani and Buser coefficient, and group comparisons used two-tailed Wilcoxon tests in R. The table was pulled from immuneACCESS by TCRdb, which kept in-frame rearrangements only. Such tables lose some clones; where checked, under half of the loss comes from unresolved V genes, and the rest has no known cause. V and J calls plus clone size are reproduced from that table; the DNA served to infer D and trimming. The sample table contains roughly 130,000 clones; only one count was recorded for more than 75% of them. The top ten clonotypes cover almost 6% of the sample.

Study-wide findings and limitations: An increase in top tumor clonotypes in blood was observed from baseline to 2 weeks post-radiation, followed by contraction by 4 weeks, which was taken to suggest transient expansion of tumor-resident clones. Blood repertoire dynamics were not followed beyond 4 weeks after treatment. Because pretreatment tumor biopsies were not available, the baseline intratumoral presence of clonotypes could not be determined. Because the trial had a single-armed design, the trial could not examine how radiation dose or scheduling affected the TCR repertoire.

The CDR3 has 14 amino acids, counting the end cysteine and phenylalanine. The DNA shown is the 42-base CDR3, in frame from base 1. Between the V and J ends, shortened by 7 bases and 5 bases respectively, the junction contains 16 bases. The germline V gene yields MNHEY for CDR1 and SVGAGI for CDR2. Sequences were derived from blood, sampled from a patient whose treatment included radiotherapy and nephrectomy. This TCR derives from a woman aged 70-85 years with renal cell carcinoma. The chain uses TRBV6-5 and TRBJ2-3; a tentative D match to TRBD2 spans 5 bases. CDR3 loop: CASTQGPSGDTQYF. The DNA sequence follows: TGTGCCAGCACTCAAGGGCCCAGCGGAGATACGCAGTATTTT.